The clone carrying this TCR beta chain came up many times. The antigen is undetermined. The germline gives CDR1 MDHEN, CDR2 SYDVKM. Between the trimmed V and J ends, which lost 6 bases and 3 bases, there was a span of 15 bases. CDR3 length: 15 amino acids. The sample is drawn from a study of neurological immune-mediated disorders. General study points: Expanded clones shared no identical CDR3 amino acid sequences across subjects, which suggested private TCR-beta repertoires in all groups. The most TCR clonal expansion was seen in HTLV-1-associated myelopathy, whereas the least was seen in multiple sclerosis, below the level in healthy controls.

TCRdb re-derived calls from the 5' RACE reads in MiXCR, one entry per CDR3 protein. Of under 85,000 distinct CDR3 sequences listed, roughly an eighth were seen once; the top ten hold approximately 6.8%. This clonotype was obtained from a woman between 45 and 65 years old in good health. Sequenced sample: PBMCs. The chain links TRBV28 to TRBJ1-5; D gene uncertain. The CDR3 DNA sequence: TGTGCCAGCAGGCCTTTAGCGCCGATCAATCAGCCCCAGCATTTT. It yields the protein CASRPLAPINQPQHF. Based on the CDR3 plus reference TRBV28 and TRBJ1-5, the full variable domain is DVKVTQSSRYLVKRTGEKVFLECVQDMDHENMFWYRQDPGLGLRLIYFSYDVKMKEKGDIPEGYSVSREKKERFSLILESASTNQTSMYLCASRPLAPINQPQHFGDGTRLSIL.